Below are 27 T cell receptor beta chains sequenced from a single sample in a study of T cell repertoires in cytomegalovirus infection. No antigens are known for them. TCRdb re-called the reads through MiXCR, storing one row per CDR3 protein. The sample holds tens of thousands of distinct CDR3 sequences, roughly 20% seen once. The sequenced sample was CD8+ T cells from cultured PBMCs, obtained from culture after CMV antigen stimulation. Receptors were obtained from a human donor in good health (CMV status not recorded). Some clones in this sample may be carry-over from other donors' samples.

The gene calls are TRBV6-2 or TRBV6-3 and TRBJ1-6; D is unresolved. Germline V CDR1 and CDR2: MNHEY, SVGEGT. The CDR3 runs 17 residues. Trimming stripped 4 bases from V and 3 bases from J, with 16 bases between. As DNA, the CDR3 is TGTGCCAGCAGTTGGATTTCTCCAGTAGACTATAATTCACCCCTCCACTTT. Amino acids: CASSWISPVDYNSPLHF.

This clonotype is medium-sized within its sample. The chain has TRBV7-2 and TRBJ2-1; TRBD2 matches at 8 bases. With 2 bases clipped from V and 6 bases from J, the junction kept 6 bases outside the gene matches. Germline-derived CDR1 and CDR2 are SGHTA and FQGNSA. This CDR3 has 15 residues. The CDR3 region is CASSLNKRERNEQFF. As DNA, the CDR3 is TGTGCCAGCAGCTTAAATAAGCGGGAGCGCAATGAGCAGTTCTTC.

This chain connects TRBV9 to TRBJ2-5, with D perhaps TRBD2 (5 bases). This CDR3 region has 14 residues. Trimming cost V 7 bases and J 1 base, with 14 bases left between them. CDR1 is SGDLS, CDR2 YYNGEE, per germline. The CDR3 coding sequence is TGTGCCAGCGGGCGAGGAGGTCTCCAAGAGACCCAGTACTTC. Translation: CASGRGGLQETQYF.

This clonotype was seen a few times. The V and J genes are TRBV6-2 or TRBV6-3 and TRBJ2-7; D unresolved. The germline CDR1 and CDR2 sequences are MNHEY and SVGEGT. The V and J ends lost 2 bases and 3 bases respectively, with 14 bases between them. The CDR3 is made up of 15 amino acids. Here the CDR3 reads CASSYGTAYYYEQYF. CDR3 coding DNA: TGTGCCAGCAGTTACGGCACAGCCTATTACTACGAGCAGTACTTC.

In its sample, this clonotype was seen a few times. The gene calls are TRBV12-3 or TRBV12-4 and TRBJ1-2; weak D call: TRBD1 (5 bases). The V end was cut by 6 bases, the J end by 4 bases, with 21 bases between. The length of the CDR3 is 16 residues. The CDR3 sequence: CASSPVVPERGYGYTF. The CDR3 DNA follows: TGTGCCAGCAGCCCAGTGGTCCCGGAAAGGGGCTATGGCTACACCTTC.

The chain is built from TRBV12-5 and TRBJ1-1; possibly TRBD1 for D (5 bases). The germline V gene has CDR1 LGHNT and CDR2 FRNRAP. There are 19 residues in the CDR3. With 1 base removed from V and 0 bases from J, the gap between germline ends came to 21 bases. The CDR3 DNA reads as TGTGCTAGTGGTTTGGAGTTAACCGGGACCGGGAGAGTGAACACTGAAGCTTTCTTT. As protein: CASGLELTGTGRVNTEAFF.

This clonotype was counted only a few times. V gene TRBV25-1 combines with J gene TRBJ1-2; tentative D call: TRBD1 (6 bases). The CDR3 runs to 13 residues. The V end lost 9 bases, the J end lost 7 bases, and 18 bases lay between the germline ends. The germline gives CDR1 MGHDK, CDR2 SYGVNS. Written as DNA, the CDR3 is TGTGCCAGTTGGGGGCAGATAGACCGTGGCTACACCTTC. It encodes CASWGQIDRGYTF.

At least ten counts were recorded for this clonotype. This rearrangement joins TRBV20-1 to TRBJ2-2; possibly TRBD1 for D (5 bases). Germline V gene data show CDR1 as DFQATT and CDR2 as SNEGSKA (reference sequence). CDR3 length: 16 residues. V lost 0 bases, J lost 3 bases, and 14 bases lay in between. The CDR3 loop is CSARDQGSPYTGELFF. CDR3 nucleotides: TGCAGTGCTAGAGATCAGGGTTCCCCGTACACCGGGGAGCTGTTTTTT.

The rearrangement links TRBV12-3 or TRBV12-4 to TRBJ2-1; 10 bases agree with TRBD2. The CDR3 sequence is 15 residues long. V lost 3 bases, J lost 3 bases, and 2 bases stayed unmatched. CDR3 nucleotide sequence: TGTGCCAGCAGTTTGGCTAGCGGGAGCTACAATGAGCAGTTCTTC. Translation: CASSLASGSYNEQFF.

This chain connects TRBV7-8 to TRBJ2-5; D is unclear. V shed 1 base and J shed 5 bases, with 14 bases lying between them. This CDR3 spans 15 amino acids. Germline values: CDR1 SGHVS, CDR2 FQNEAQ. CDR3 nucleotides: TGTGCCAGCAGCTTAGACCCCGCCCCAGGCGAGACCCAGTACTTC. It codes for CASSLDPAPGETQYF.

This clonotype was found a few times. The chain combines TRBV7-2 with TRBJ2-1; D is undetermined. Germline values: CDR1 SGHTA, CDR2 FQGNSA. V lost 1 base and J 3 bases, leaving 4 bases between the germline ends. The length of the CDR3 is 13 residues. The CDR3 sequence: CASSLVVYNEQFF. The CDR3, as DNA: TGTGCCAGCAGCTTAGTGGTCTACAATGAGCAGTTCTTC.

This chain links TRBV7-6 with TRBJ1-6, with TRBD1 matching 9 bases. This CDR3 spans 20 amino acids. The trim removed 3 bases at V and 9 bases at J, leaving 21 bases unmatched. Germline assignment: CDR1 SGHVS and CDR2 FNYEAQ. The CDR3 region has the DNA TGTGCCAGCAGCTTGTTGCCTTGGGCCCCGACAGGGGGGAAAAGTTCACCCCTCCACTTT. It translates to CASSLLPWAPTGGKSSPLHF. Using reference TRBV7-6 and TRBJ1-6 for the parts outside the CDR3, the full variable domain is GAGVSQSPRYKVTKRGQDVALRCDPISGHVSLYWYRQALGQGPEFLTYFNYEAQQDKSGLPNDRFSAERPEGSISTLTIQRTEQRDSAMYRCASSLLPWAPTGGKSSPLHFGNGTRLTVT.

This clonotype was observed a few times. This sequence joins TRBV4-3 and TRBJ1-3, with D unresolved. Germline V gene lookup returns CDR1 LGHNA and CDR2 YSLEER. V was clipped by 3 bases and J by 3 bases, with 15 bases between them. CDR3 length: 16 residues. Written as DNA, the CDR3 is TGCGCCAGCAGCCAGGAGGGAGAAGGGATTGGAAACACCATATATTTT. This codes for CASSQEGEGIGNTIYF.

This clonotype turned up a few times. The rearrangement links TRBV7-6 to TRBJ2-7; 7 bases are a match to TRBD1. This CDR3 is 14 amino acids long. Trimming removed 4 bases from V and 3 bases from J; junction bases left unmatched: 6. Per the germline V gene, CDR1 is SGHVS and CDR2 is FNYEAQ. In DNA form, the CDR3 reads TGTGCCAGCAGCTCGACAGGGATTTTCTACGAGCAGTACTTC. It yields the protein CASSSTGIFYEQYF.

CDR3 in amino acids: CASSGDPDRWSSYNEQFF. CDR3 nucleotides: TGTGCCAGCAGCGGCGACCCGGACAGGTGGAGCTCCTACAATGAGCAGTTCTTC. V usage is TRBV9 and J usage is TRBJ2-1; 7 positions match TRBD1. The V segment lost 3 bases and the J segment 0 bases; nucleotides outside the gene matches: 12. The CDR3 consists of 18 residues. Germline assignment: CDR1 SGDLS and CDR2 YYNGEE.

In its sample, this clonotype was seen a few times. The CDR3 here is CASSLDPSGSVSDTQYF. Here the CDR3 DNA reads TGTGCCAGCAGCTTAGATCCTAGCGGGAGTGTGTCAGATACGCAGTATTTT. The gene calls are TRBV7-8 and TRBJ2-3; 10 nucleotides agree with TRBD2. CDR1 is SGHVS, CDR2 FQNEAQ, per germline. The CDR3 length is 17 residues. Unmatched junction bases numbered 8, after V lost 1 base and J lost 4 bases.

This clonotype occurred a few times. The chain has TRBV14 and TRBJ2-7; 8 bases agree with TRBD2. The V gene end was trimmed by 2 bases and the J gene end by 11 bases; junction bases not matched to a gene: 11. The CDR3 covers 14 residues. Germline loops: CDR1 SGHDN, CDR2 FVKESK. CDR3 sequence (DNA): TGTGCCAGCAGCCAAAAGGCTCTAGCGGGTCACAAGTACTTC. Protein sequence: CASSQKALAGHKYF.

The rearrangement uses TRBV27 and TRBJ2-7; maybe TRBD1 (5 bases). The CDR3 covers 13 residues. Per germline, CDR1 MNHEY and CDR2 SMNVEV (reference sequence). V dropped 2 bases and J dropped 6 bases, with 11 bases sitting between them. The CDR3 is CASSLLSGREQYF. CDR3 bases: TGTGCCAGCAGTTTACTATCAGGGCGCGAGCAGTACTTC.

This clonotype was detected only a few times. The V call is TRBV6-1, the J call TRBJ2-6, with 7 bases that match TRBD1. Germline values: CDR1 MNHNS, CDR2 SASEGT. V shed 1 base and J 0 bases; nucleotides not matched to a gene: 0. This CDR3 is 16 amino acids long. The CDR3 sequence is CASSEDRGSGANVLTF. The CDR3 nucleotides are TGTGCCAGCAGTGAAGACAGGGGCTCTGGGGCCAACGTCCTGACTTTC.

This clonotype has ten or more counts. This chain joins TRBV9 and TRBJ2-7, with no clear D. There are 11 residues in the CDR3. Germline values: CDR1 SGDLS, CDR2 YYNGEE. Trimming removed 3 bases from V and 0 bases from J, with 1 base in between. Here the CDR3 reads CASSASYEQYF. CDR3 DNA sequence: TGTGCCAGCAGCGCCTCCTACGAGCAGTACTTC.

This clonotype was found many times. The rearrangement uses TRBV3-1 and TRBJ2-5; a weak D match, TRBD2 (6 bases). V was shortened by 5 bases and J by 1 base, with 11 bases between the two germline ends. This CDR3 spans 14 amino acids. Germline CDR1 LGHDT, CDR2 YNNKEL (reference sequence). The CDR3 spells CASSSTSPQETQYF. The DNA of the CDR3 is TGTGCCAGCAGCTCCACTAGCCCCCAAGAGACCCAGTACTTC.

CDR3 amino acids: CASSLIERANTGELFF. CDR3 sequence (DNA): TGTGCCAGCAGCTTAATTGAACGAGCGAACACCGGGGAGCTGTTTTTT. The chain recombines TRBV5-6 with TRBJ2-2; D unclear. CDR1 is SGHDT, CDR2 YYEEEE, per germline. The CDR3 contains 16 residues. V shed 2 bases and J shed 0 bases, with 11 bases lying between them.

V is TRBV6-2 or TRBV6-3 and J is TRBJ2-1, with TRBD2 matching 13 bases. CDR1 is MNHEY and CDR2 is SVGEGT in the germline V gene. With V trimmed by 4 bases and J by 9 bases, 18 bases remained unmatched. CDR3 size: 19 residues. In nucleotides, the CDR3 is TGTGCCAGCAGTTTTTCTTCCAGTCCGGGACTAGCGGGAAGGAGTGAGCAGTTCTTC. Encoded protein: CASSFSSSPGLAGRSEQFF.

The gene calls are TRBV7-9 and TRBJ2-6, with D maybe TRBD2 (7 bases). CDR1 is SEHNR and CDR2 is FQNEAQ in the germline V gene (reference sequence). The CDR3 is 19 residues long. Trimming cost V 3 bases and J 0 bases, with 18 bases left between them. The CDR3 sequence is CASSFPIRGAVSGANVLTF. CDR3 in DNA: TGTGCCAGCAGCTTCCCTATTCGGGGGGCGGTCTCTGGGGCCAACGTCCTGACTTTC.

The V and J genes are TRBV28 and TRBJ2-7; D perhaps matches TRBD1 (7 bases). The CDR3 is 15 residues long. The germline V gene encodes CDR1 MDHEN and CDR2 SYDVKM. V was clipped by 8 bases and J by 1 base, with 18 bases between them. DNA of the CDR3: TGTGCCAGCCAGGGGGGAAATAACCTTTCCTACGAGCAGTACTTC. It encodes CASQGGNNLSYEQYF.

This clonotype was counted a few times. This rearrangement joins TRBV6-5 to TRBJ2-1, with D perhaps matching TRBD1 (5 bases). Trimming took 5 bases from V and 6 from J, leaving 11 bases between them. The V gene's germline CDR1 is MNHEY and CDR2 SVGAGI. The CDR3 sequence is 13 residues long. For the CDR3, the DNA is TGTGCCAGCAGTCCCTACAGGTTCAATGAGCAGTTCTTC. It codes for CASSPYRFNEQFF.

V gene TRBV7-6 combines with J gene TRBJ1-3; tentatively, D is TRBD1 (5 bases). This CDR3 region has 14 residues. V gave up 2 bases and J gave up 8 bases, with 13 bases separating them. Germline V lookup: CDR1 SGHVS, CDR2 FNYEAQ. The CDR3 region has the DNA TGTGCCAGCAGCTTATATTCACAAGGGGACACCATATATTTT. Amino acids: CASSLYSQGDTIYF.